This passage covers 17 T cell receptor beta chains from one sample sequenced in a study of cytomegalovirus exposure and HLA in healthy donors. The study ran its PCR with 60 Vbeta and 13 Jbeta primers. TCRdb keeps only in-frame clones here, not all; method: immunoSEQ multiplex PCR. The sample contains roughly 160,000 clones, approximately 79% of which appear only once. Source material: PBMCs. The receptors were sampled from a man aged 40-55 years in good health and CMV-seronegative.

This chain uses TRBV5-1 with TRBJ2-7; possible D gene TRBD2, 6 bases. Germline V gives CDR1 SGHRS, CDR2 YFSETQ. The CDR3 extends over 12 amino acids. V shed 4 bases and J shed 3 bases, with 8 bases lying between them. The CDR3 region has the DNA TGCGCCAGCAGCGGCGGGATCTACGAGCAGTACTTC. Its protein product is CASSGGIYEQYF.

The chain recombines TRBV7-2 with TRBJ2-7, with TRBD2 matching 9 bases. The CDR3 extends over 16 amino acids. Per germline, CDR1 SGHTA and CDR2 FQGNSA. V was pared by 3 bases and J by 2 bases, with 8 bases of the junction left unmatched. The CDR3 coding sequence is TGTGCCAGCAGCTTGAGGGGACTAGCCGTCGCCTACGAGCAGTACTTC. It is translated as CASSLRGLAVAYEQYF.

Comments on this clone: Sequence at one end of the junction differs from germline and may be a read error. The CDR3 nucleotides read TGTGCCAGCAGCTCAAAGACTAGCGGGATTCTCTACAATGGGCAGTTCTTC. As protein: CASSSKTSGILYNGQFF. This sequence joins TRBV7-6 and TRBJ2-1; 11 positions agree with TRBD2. The CDR3 is 17 residues long. The V gene's germline CDR1 is SGHVS and CDR2 FNYEAQ.

The chain joins TRBV14 to TRBJ2-3, with D possibly being TRBD1 (5 bases). Trimming took 3 bases from V and 5 from J, leaving 12 bases between them. Germline values: CDR1 SGHDN, CDR2 FVKESK. The CDR3 totals 14 residues. DNA of the CDR3: TGTGCCAGCAGCCATTGGACACGAAAAGATACGCAGTATTTT. It codes for CASSHWTRKDTQYF.

J is TRBJ1-2 and V is TRBV6-1; no clear D gene. Germline CDR1 and CDR2: MNHNS and SASEGT. Trimming removed 7 bases at V and 4 bases at J, with 16 bases between. The CDR3 totals 14 residues. The CDR3 protein is CASNPSGNTYGYTF. DNA of the CDR3: TGTGCCAGCAACCCCAGCGGGAACACCTATGGCTACACCTTC.

This chain connects TRBV11-3 to TRBJ2-3; no reliable D call. The germline gives CDR1 SGHNT, CDR2 YENEEA. Trimming shortened V by 5 bases and J by 2 bases, and 5 bases separated the two germline ends. This CDR3 region has 12 residues. As DNA, the CDR3 is TGTGCCAGCAGCCTATCCACAGATACGCAGTATTTT. Its protein product is CASSLSTDTQYF.

The J gene is TRBJ2-7, the V gene TRBV6-5; 11 bases are shared with TRBD2. V gave up 6 bases and J gave up 1 base; unmatched junction bases: 5. This CDR3 spans 15 amino acids. CDR1 is MNHEY, CDR2 SVGAGI, per germline. The CDR3 spells CASSDTSGSSYEQYF. In DNA, the CDR3 is TGTGCCAGCAGCGACACTAGCGGGAGTTCCTACGAGCAGTACTTC.

Concerning this clone: The junction and the germline gene differ at one end; a read error may be behind it. The V and J genes are TRBV7-9 and TRBJ2-6; 9 positions match TRBD1. Germline V gene sequence: CDR1 SEHNR, CDR2 FQNEAQ (reference sequence). There are 18 residues in the CDR3. Written as DNA, the CDR3 is TGTGCCAGCAGCTTACGGGACAGGGCAACCTCTGGGGCCAACGGCCTGACTTTC. Encoded protein: CASSLRDRATSGANGLTF.

This rearrangement joins TRBV10-3 to TRBJ1-1, with TRBD1 matching 10 bases. The CDR3 sequence is 18 residues long. Germline lookup yields CDR1 ENHRY and CDR2 SYGVKD. V dropped 0 bases and J dropped 0; count of bases not matched to a gene: 7. The CDR3 DNA sequence: TGTGCCATCAGTGAGTCGACAGGGGGCTTCAGAATGAACACTGAAGCTTTCTTT. It codes for CAISESTGGFRMNTEAFF.

This chain joins TRBV5-6 and TRBJ2-7; 11 positions match TRBD2. V gave up 0 bases and J gave up 0 bases; unmatched junction bases: 8. The CDR3 spans 18 residues. Looked up from germline, CDR1 is SGHDT and CDR2 is YYEEEE. DNA for the CDR3: TGTGCCAGCAGCTTGGTGGGACTAGCGGCCGGGAGCTCCTACGAGCAGTACTTC. The encoded protein is CASSLVGLAAGSSYEQYF.

V gene TRBV27 combines with J gene TRBJ2-7, with 7 bases matching TRBD2. In germline, CDR1 is MNHEY, CDR2 SMNVEV (reference sequence). The V gene end was trimmed by 2 bases and the J gene end by 10 bases; junction bases not matched to a gene: 5. This CDR3 has 12 amino acids. This CDR3 reads CASSLLRGNQYF. The CDR3 coding sequence is TGTGCCAGCAGTTTACTGCGGGGGAACCAGTACTTC.

This sequence joins TRBV9 and TRBJ2-5, with a possible D match to TRBD2 (5 bases). From germline, CDR1 is SGDLS and CDR2 YYNGEE. Trimming shortened V by 4 bases and J by 5 bases, and 15 bases separated the two germline ends. This CDR3 has 14 residues. The chain's CDR3 is CASSSAAVGETQYF. CDR3 sequence (DNA): TGTGCCAGCAGCTCAGCGGCAGTCGGCGAGACCCAGTACTTC.

The V call is TRBV29-1, the J call TRBJ1-1; TRBD1 agrees at 8 bases. CDR1 and CDR2 from the germline V gene are SQVTM and ANQGSEA. V was clipped by 4 bases and J by 1 base; unmatched bases: 2. This CDR3 has 13 residues. The CDR3 coding sequence is TGCAGCGTTGGGACAGGGAGGAACACTGAAGCTTTCTTT. It specifies CSVGTGRNTEAFF.

The chain joins TRBV5-4 to TRBJ2-3; TRBD2 matches 10 bases. Per germline, CDR1 SGHNT and CDR2 YYREEE (reference sequence). The CDR3 runs 15 residues. J was trimmed by 4 bases and V by 3 bases; bases with no gene match: 5. Written as DNA, the CDR3 is TGTGCCAGCAGCTGGGGAGCGGGAGGGGCAGATACGCAGTATTTT. The encoded protein is CASSWGAGGADTQYF.

The V and J genes are TRBV28 and TRBJ2-1, with TRBD2 identical over 8 bases. Germline V gene sequence: CDR1 MDHEN, CDR2 SYDVKM. The trim removed 2 bases at V and 4 bases at J, leaving 7 bases unmatched. The CDR3 length is 16 residues. The CDR3 DNA is TGTGCCAGCAGTTTAGGCGGCGCGGGAGGTTACAATGAGCAGTTCTTC. Translating it yields CASSLGGAGGYNEQFF.

This chain uses TRBV29-1 with TRBJ2-5, with no clear D. Germline V lookup: CDR1 SQVTM, CDR2 ANQGSEA. V was pared by 7 bases and J by 5 bases, with 11 bases between. The CDR3 loop spans 11 amino acids. The CDR3 loop is CSASFLETQYF. Here the CDR3 DNA reads TGCAGCGCTAGTTTTCTGGAGACCCAGTACTTC.

The CDR3 here is CASSLGDRRWDTQYF. DNA for the CDR3: TGCGCCAGCAGCTTGGGCGACAGGCGGTGGGATACGCAGTATTTT. V and J are TRBV5-1 and TRBJ2-3, with D maybe TRBD1 (6 bases). V was cut by 0 bases and J by 6 bases, with 14 bases left in between. The CDR3 consists of 15 residues. The V gene's germline CDR1 is SGHRS and CDR2 YFSETQ.